These 21 T cell receptor beta chains were sequenced from one sample in a study of sequential checkpoint blockade in melanoma (dated by TCRdb to between 2017 and 2020). The library was generated by the immunoSEQ multiplex PCR assay. TCRdb's version of the immuneACCESS table is confined to in-frame rearrangements and falls short of the full clone set. An unresolved V gene accounts for under half of the shortfall where checked; the remainder is of unknown origin. This sample comprises 40,000 or so clones, about 30% of them detected only once. The biggest ten clones account for approximately 1.5% of the sample. The label giving this sample's treatment or condition can be read as: randomized to nivolumab then ipilimumab (arm A) or the reverse (arm B). Source: tumor tissue (inferred from file names), taken from a patient given nivolumab and ipilimumab in sequence. These receptors were collected from a human donor with melanoma.

This clone was observed a few times. The V gene is TRBV30, the J gene TRBJ1-5; TRBD1 might be the D (5 bases). Germline assignment: CDR1 GTSNPN and CDR2 SVGIG (reference sequence). V lost 0 bases and J 7 bases, leaving 10 bases between the germline ends. The CDR3 covers 13 residues. CDR3 nucleotides: TGTGCCTGGAGTGTGACAGCGGGGCAGCCCCAGCATTTT. This encodes CAWSVTAGQPQHF.

This clone was recorded only once. The rearrangement links TRBV15 to TRBJ1-5, with D unresolved. Germline loops: CDR1 LNHNV, CDR2 YYDKDF (reference sequence). Trimming left V 2 bases short and J 0 bases short, with 20 bases between. The CDR3 length is 19 residues. For the CDR3, the DNA is TGTGCCACCAGCAGAACGCCTGTCAGACGGTACACTAGCAATCAGCCCCAGCATTTT. Amino acid sequence: CATSRTPVRRYTSNQPQHF.

The chain has TRBV15 and TRBJ1-2; no clear D. Trimming left V 0 bases short and J 1 base short, with 6 bases between. The CDR3 is made up of 14 amino acids. Germline V gene lookup returns CDR1 LNHNV and CDR2 YYDKDF (reference sequence). CDR3 coding DNA: TGTGCCACCAGCAGAGATCACTATAACTATGGCTACACCTTC. Encoded protein: CATSRDHYNYGYTF.

This clone was seen more than once but under ten times. The V call is TRBV6-8, the J call TRBJ2-2; a weak D match, TRBD1 (6 bases). Germline CDR1 and CDR2: MNHGY and SAAAGT. This CDR3 has 13 amino acids. Trimming left V 7 bases short and J 4 bases short, with 10 bases between. CDR3 nucleotides: TGTGCCAGCACCGAAGGGGGCACCGGGGAGCTGTTTTTT. This sequence encodes CASTEGGTGELFF.

This sequence joins TRBV11-3 and TRBJ1-2; D unclear. The CDR3 runs 14 residues. V was cut by 3 bases and J by 0 bases, with 8 bases left in between. Per the germline V gene, CDR1 is SGHNT and CDR2 is YENEEA. The CDR3 DNA follows: TGTGCCAGCAGCTTCGGAGAATCTAACTATGGCTACACCTTC. Protein product: CASSFGESNYGYTF.

This clone has a handful of counts. This chain joins TRBV6-8 and TRBJ2-2; tentative D call: TRBD2 (5 bases). Germline CDR1 MNHGY, CDR2 SAAAGT. With 0 bases removed from V and 6 bases from J, the gap between germline ends came to 8 bases. This CDR3 spans 14 amino acids. CDR3 nucleotide sequence: TGTGCCAGCAGTTACTCCGGGGTATCCGGGGAGCTGTTTTTT. It specifies CASSYSGVSGELFF.

This clone was seen only a few times. V is TRBV6-8 and J is TRBJ1-1; tentative D call: TRBD1 (5 bases). The germline gives CDR1 MNHGY, CDR2 SAAAGT. Trimming cost V 2 bases and J 6 bases, with 13 bases left between them. CDR3 size: 14 residues. The CDR3 DNA reads as TGTGCCAGCAGTTACAAGGTCGGGGGAGCTGAAGCTTTCTTT. It yields the protein CASSYKVGGAEAFF.

This clone was detected ten times or more. V usage is TRBV7-6 and J usage is TRBJ1-3, with D hard to call. The CDR3 is 15 residues long. CDR1 and CDR2 from the germline V gene are SGHVS and FNYEAQ. Trimming stripped 2 bases from V and 8 bases from J, with 16 bases between. Here the CDR3 DNA reads TGTGCCAGCAGCTTATGGCAGGCGTCGTTGGACACCATATATTTT. It is translated as CASSLWQASLDTIYF.

This chain connects TRBV5-1 to TRBJ2-3; D not resolved. The germline CDR1 and CDR2 sequences are SGHRS and YFSETQ. CDR3 length equals 15 residues. Trimming shortened V by 0 bases and J by 0 bases, and 8 bases separated the two germline ends. This chain's CDR3 is CASSLDYFSTDTQYF. CDR3 nucleotides: TGCGCCAGCAGCTTGGACTACTTTAGCACAGATACGCAGTATTTT.

The chain carries TRBV23-1 and TRBJ2-1; 8 nucleotides agree with TRBD2. TRBV23-1 is an ORF for which the function is uncertain. V gave up 6 bases and J gave up 5 bases; unmatched junction bases: 15. The CDR3 length is 17 residues. The CDR3 coding sequence is TGCGCCAGCAGCTTATGGACTAGCCTCATTGGGGACAATGAGCAGTTCTTC. This sequence encodes CASSLWTSLIGDNEQFF.

The chain uses TRBV9 and TRBJ2-3, with 8 bases matching TRBD2. With V trimmed by 0 bases and J by 6 bases, 9 bases remained unmatched. The germline V gene has CDR1 SGDLS and CDR2 YYNGEE. The CDR3 has 16 amino acids. This CDR3 is CASSVGKGTSDDTQYF. Here the CDR3 DNA reads TGTGCCAGCAGCGTAGGAAAGGGGACTAGTGACGATACGCAGTATTTT.

V is TRBV11-3 and J is TRBJ1-1, with a possible D match to TRBD1 (5 bases). Trimming stripped 2 bases from V and 3 bases from J, with 16 bases between. This CDR3 comprises 16 residues. Germline assignment: CDR1 SGHNT and CDR2 YENEEA. CDR3 nucleotides: TGTGCCAGCAGCTTACAGTTACCAGGGCCAGACACTGAAGCTTTCTTT. Translated: CASSLQLPGPDTEAFF.

This clone was detected only a few times. The chain recombines TRBV11-3 with TRBJ2-7; D could derive from TRBD1 or TRBD2 (5 bases each). The CDR3 covers 17 residues. Looked up from germline, CDR1 is SGHNT and CDR2 is YENEEA. V dropped 2 bases and J dropped 3 bases, with 20 bases sitting between them. This CDR3 reads CASSLYRGMDLLYEQYF. In nucleotides, the CDR3 is TGTGCCAGCAGCTTATATCGGGGCATGGACCTACTCTACGAGCAGTACTTC.

The table lists this clone with a few counts. The junction differs from germline at one of its ends, possibly a read error. The V call is TRBV6-8, the J call TRBJ2-2; TRBD2 aligns across 8 bases. Germline V gene lookup returns CDR1 MNHGY and CDR2 SAAAGT. The CDR3 covers 16 residues. This CDR3 reads CASSDSPAGAGGELFF. In nucleotides, the CDR3 is TGTGCCAGCAGTGACTCTCCAGCGGGAGCGGGCGGGGAGCTGTTTTTT.

On this clone itself: An end of the junction does not agree with germline; a read error may underlie this. This chain joins TRBV6-8 and TRBJ2-2, with D perhaps TRBD1 or TRBD2 (5 bases each). From germline, CDR1 is MNHGY and CDR2 SAAAGT. CDR3 length: 15 amino acids. The CDR3 region is CAISGGGGGTGELFF. The CDR3 bases are TGTGCCATCAGTGGGGGTGGAGGCGGAACCGGGGAGCTGTTTTTT.

The genes are TRBV6-8 and TRBJ2-7; TRBD2 agrees at 15 bases. Germline CDR1 is MNHGY and CDR2 is SAAAGT. The CDR3 runs 16 residues. After removal of 6 bases from V and 5 bases from J, the junction contained 8 bases not matched to a gene. CDR3 protein: CASSRGGTSGRNEQYF. Here the CDR3 DNA reads TGTGCCAGCAGCCGCGGGGGGACTAGCGGGAGGAACGAGCAGTACTTC.

This clone showed up just a few times. The chain employs TRBV29-1 and TRBJ2-1, with D tentatively TRBD1 or TRBD2 (5 bases each). Germline values: CDR1 SQVTM, CDR2 ANQGSEA. Trimming cost V 3 bases and J 0 bases, with 12 bases left between them. The CDR3 runs to 15 residues. CDR3 sequence reads: CSVDHGASSYNEQFF. As DNA, the CDR3 is TGCAGCGTTGATCACGGGGCTAGCTCCTACAATGAGCAGTTCTTC.

This clone showed up just once. This chain uses TRBV19 with TRBJ1-3; D is unresolved. V shed 7 bases and J shed 2 bases, with 15 bases lying between them. Germline V CDR1 and CDR2: LNHDA, SQIVND (reference sequence). This CDR3 has 15 amino acids. The CDR3 DNA sequence: TGTGCCAGTACCCCCTTGGGAGGCACTGGAAACACCATATATTTT. Its protein is CASTPLGGTGNTIYF.

This rearrangement joins TRBV19 to TRBJ2-2; D not certain. Germline V lookup: CDR1 LNHDA, CDR2 SQIVND (reference sequence). The CDR3 is 14 residues long. Trimming shortened V by 5 bases and J by 4 bases, and 11 bases separated the two germline ends. CDR3 sequence reads: CASSWEQSTGELFF. The CDR3 DNA follows: TGTGCCAGTAGTTGGGAACAGAGCACCGGGGAGCTGTTTTTT.

Written as DNA, the CDR3 is TGTGCCAGTAGTATTGGGACAGGGGCAGATACGCAGTATTTT. Its protein is CASSIGTGADTQYF. V and J are TRBV19 and TRBJ2-3; TRBD1 agrees at 10 bases. The CDR3 length is 14 residues. Germline loops: CDR1 LNHDA, CDR2 SQIVND (reference sequence). V trimming: 3 bases; J trimming: 4 bases; junction bases outside the gene matches: 1.

The chain links TRBV6-8 to TRBJ1-2, with D unclear. The V gene's germline CDR1 is MNHGY and CDR2 SAAAGT. V was shortened by 7 bases and J by 3 bases, with 18 bases between the two germline ends. This CDR3 is 15 amino acids long. CDR3 region: CASTGFFGEDYGYTF. The CDR3 nucleotides read TGTGCCAGCACTGGATTCTTCGGAGAGGACTATGGCTACACCTTC.